A selection of T cell receptor beta chains follows, all from one sample in a study of OX40 agonist ivuxolimab in advanced cancers. Clones were sequenced by immunoSEQ multiplex PCR, and TCRdb holds only the in-frame ones, with some missing. The data show about 73,000 clones, about 90% seen once. Source: CD4+ or CD8+ T cells sorted from blood, taken in a trial of the OX40 agonist ivuxolimab. These receptors were obtained from an adult with an advanced solid tumor such as melanoma, head and neck, liver or kidney cancer. The CDR3 runs from the conserved cysteine through the conserved F or W. The order of the fields is V gene, J gene, clone size, CDR3 protein. Clone size is not always given. Where it is, it says once, few, many or a class for expanded clones.

TRBV9	TRBJ1-5	-	CASSVEGAPDQPQHF
TRBV27	TRBJ2-7	medium-sized	CASFASSYEQYF
TRBV10-3	TRBJ2-7	few	CAISEAFGTARYEQYF
TRBV19	TRBJ1-1	-	CASMPREWTEAFF
TRBV28	TRBJ2-5	-	CASTGFPETQYF
TRBV4-1	TRBJ1-1	-	CASSQDRTGTNTEAFF
TRBV4-2	TRBJ2-2	-	CASSPWASGGMNTGELFF
TRBV28	TRBJ2-7	-	CASSSPYSRAYEQYF
TRBV4-1	TRBJ1-1	-	CASSQRNHDGAFF
TRBV27	TRBJ2-7	-	CATARTDSTYEQYF
TRBV5-6	TRBJ2-1	-	CASSWGTLSYNEQFF
TRBV9	TRBJ2-3	-	CASSVGGGADTQYF
TRBV27	TRBJ2-1	-	CASRRPGPYNEQFF
TRBV29-1	TRBJ2-7	once	CSVVGQTYEQYF
TRBV4-1	TRBJ2-6	-	CASSQEGGGVAGANVLTF
TRBV28	TRBJ2-4	-	CASSRPLGTENIQYF
TRBV5-1	TRBJ1-5	-	CASSLDSSLNQPQHF
TRBV11-3	TRBJ1-1	few	CASSHNANTEAFF
TRBV6-1	TRBJ1-2	-	CASSGRQGRGGYTF
TRBV10-3	TRBJ1-2	-	CAISEFQGMDVGYTF
TRBV5-6	TRBJ2-7	-	CASSLGGEKQYF
TRBV5-1	TRBJ2-5	-	CASSAYGGAETQYF
TRBV21-1	TRBJ2-6	once	CASSKEKGQVPSSGANVLTF
TRBV10-3	TRBJ2-2	-	CAISDSTENTGELFF
TRBV5-1	TRBJ2-4	-	CASHADVNIQYF
TRBV11-3	TRBJ2-1	few	CASSSHSEGQGKEQFF
TRBV12-5	TRBJ2-5	-	CASGLAQGETQYF
TRBV7-9	TRBJ2-3	-	CASSSRFADTQYF
TRBV7-9	TRBJ2-3	-	CASSLARAGAWDTQYF
TRBV10-3	TRBJ2-7	-	CAISDRGYEQYF
TRBV2	TRBJ2-3	-	CASRTPSTDTQYF
TRBV5-4	TRBJ1-4	-	CASSPPQGSNEKLFF
TRBV20-1	TRBJ1-4	-	CSARDGQDFF
TRBV11-2	TRBJ1-1	-	CASSSARASTEAFF
TRBV7-7	TRBJ2-3	-	CASSLGSYNTDTQYF
TRBV7-3	TRBJ2-1	-	CASSDDWALYNEQFF
TRBV19	TRBJ1-2	-	CASKLGGDGYTF
TRBV29-1	TRBJ2-7	once	CSVGGGYEQYF
TRBV27	TRBJ2-1	-	CASSLLFGAEQFF
TRBV9	TRBJ2-7	few	CASSDSTSHEQYF
TRBV27	TRBJ2-7	-	CASSGSPYEQYF
TRBV20-1	TRBJ1-1	-	CSPTRNTEAFF